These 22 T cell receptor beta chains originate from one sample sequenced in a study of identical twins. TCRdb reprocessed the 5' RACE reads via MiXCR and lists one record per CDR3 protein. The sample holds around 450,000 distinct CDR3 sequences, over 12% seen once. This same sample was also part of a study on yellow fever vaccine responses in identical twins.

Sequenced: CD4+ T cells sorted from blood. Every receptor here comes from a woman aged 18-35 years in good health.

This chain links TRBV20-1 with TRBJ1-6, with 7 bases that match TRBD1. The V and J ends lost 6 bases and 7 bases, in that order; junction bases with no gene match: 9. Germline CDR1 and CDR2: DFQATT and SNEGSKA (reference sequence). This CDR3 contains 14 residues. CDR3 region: CSAHTGDLNSPLHF. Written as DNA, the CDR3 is TGCAGTGCCCATACAGGGGATCTGAATTCACCCCTCCACTTT.

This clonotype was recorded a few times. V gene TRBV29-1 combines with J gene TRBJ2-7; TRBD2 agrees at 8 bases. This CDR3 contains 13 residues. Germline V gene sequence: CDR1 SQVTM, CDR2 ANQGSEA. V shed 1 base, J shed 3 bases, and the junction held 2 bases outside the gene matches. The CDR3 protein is CSVEGSGSYEQYF. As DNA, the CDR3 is TGCAGCGTTGAAGGCAGCGGGAGCTACGAGCAGTACTTC.

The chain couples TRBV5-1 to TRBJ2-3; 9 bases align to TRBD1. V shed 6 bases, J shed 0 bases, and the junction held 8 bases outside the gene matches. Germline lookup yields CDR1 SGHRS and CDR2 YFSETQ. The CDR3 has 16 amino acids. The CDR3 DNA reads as TGCGCCAGCACCCCGACAGGGGGTGTTAGCACAGATACGCAGTATTTT. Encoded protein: CASTPTGGVSTDTQYF. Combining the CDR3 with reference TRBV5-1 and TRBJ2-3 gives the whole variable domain KAGVTQTPRYLIKTRGQQVTLSCSPISGHRSVSWYQQTPGQGLQFLFEYFSETQRNKGNFPGRFSGRQFSNSRSEMNVSTLELGDSALYLCASTPTGGVSTDTQYFGPGTRLTVL.

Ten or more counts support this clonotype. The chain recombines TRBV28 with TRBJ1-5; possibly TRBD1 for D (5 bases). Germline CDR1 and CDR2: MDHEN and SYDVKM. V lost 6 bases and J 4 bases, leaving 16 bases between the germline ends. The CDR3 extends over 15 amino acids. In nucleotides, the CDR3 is TGTGCCAGCAGCAAAACAGGATCAGCGAATCAGCCCCAGCATTTT. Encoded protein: CASSKTGSANQPQHF.

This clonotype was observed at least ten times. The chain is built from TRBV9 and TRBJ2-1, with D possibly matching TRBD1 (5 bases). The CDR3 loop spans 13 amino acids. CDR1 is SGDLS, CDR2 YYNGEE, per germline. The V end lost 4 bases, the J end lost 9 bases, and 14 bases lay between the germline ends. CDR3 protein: CASSPQGFGEQFF. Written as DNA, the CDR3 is TGTGCCAGCAGCCCCCAGGGTTTTGGTGAGCAGTTCTTC.

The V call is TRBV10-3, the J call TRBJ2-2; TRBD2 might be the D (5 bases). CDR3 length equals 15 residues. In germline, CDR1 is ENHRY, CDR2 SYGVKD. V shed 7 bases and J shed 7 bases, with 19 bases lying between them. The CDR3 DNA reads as TGTGCCATCACCTCCGGGGAACGAGCCAGCGGGGAGCTGTTTTTT. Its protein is CAITSGERASGELFF.

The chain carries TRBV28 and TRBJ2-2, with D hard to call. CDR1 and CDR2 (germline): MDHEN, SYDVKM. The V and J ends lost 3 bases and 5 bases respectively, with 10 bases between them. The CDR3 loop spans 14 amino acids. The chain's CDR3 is CASSLRSPTGELFF. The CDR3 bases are TGTGCCAGCAGTTTGAGGTCTCCTACCGGGGAGCTGTTTTTT.

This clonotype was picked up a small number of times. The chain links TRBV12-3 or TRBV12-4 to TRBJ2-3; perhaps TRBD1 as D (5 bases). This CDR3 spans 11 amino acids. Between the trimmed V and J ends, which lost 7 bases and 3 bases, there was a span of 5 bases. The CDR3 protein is CASTGTDTQYF. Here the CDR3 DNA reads TGTGCCAGCACAGGGACAGATACGCAGTATTTT.

The DNA for the CDR3 is TGTGCCAGCAGCTTAGAGGGTAGCGGGCTGCCAGATACGCAGTATTTT. It codes for CASSLEGSGLPDTQYF. The gene calls are TRBV7-8 and TRBJ2-3, with 7 nucleotides matching TRBD2. Germline CDR1 and CDR2: SGHVS and FQNEAQ. This CDR3 spans 16 amino acids. V lost 1 base to trimming and J lost 4 bases; unmatched junction nucleotides: 8.

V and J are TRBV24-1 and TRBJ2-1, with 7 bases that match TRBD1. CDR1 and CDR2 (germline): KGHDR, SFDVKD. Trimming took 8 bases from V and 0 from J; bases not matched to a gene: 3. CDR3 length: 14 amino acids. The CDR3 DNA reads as TGTGCCACCACCCCAGGGGGCTCCTACAATGAGCAGTTCTTC. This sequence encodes CATTPGGSYNEQFF.

Here the CDR3 reads CSVDRTKETQYF. In DNA form, the CDR3 reads TGCAGCGTTGACCGCACTAAAGAGACCCAGTACTTC. The V gene is TRBV29-1, the J gene TRBJ2-5; no reliable D call. Trimming left V 3 bases short and J 3 bases short, with 8 bases between. CDR1 is SQVTM, CDR2 ANQGSEA, per germline. The CDR3 is made up of 12 amino acids.

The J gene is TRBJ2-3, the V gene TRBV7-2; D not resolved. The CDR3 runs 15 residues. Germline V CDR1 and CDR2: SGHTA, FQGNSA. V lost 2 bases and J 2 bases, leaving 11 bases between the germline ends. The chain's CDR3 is CASSLKSQNTDTQYF. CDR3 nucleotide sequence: TGTGCCAGCAGCTTAAAGTCACAGAACACAGATACGCAGTATTTT.

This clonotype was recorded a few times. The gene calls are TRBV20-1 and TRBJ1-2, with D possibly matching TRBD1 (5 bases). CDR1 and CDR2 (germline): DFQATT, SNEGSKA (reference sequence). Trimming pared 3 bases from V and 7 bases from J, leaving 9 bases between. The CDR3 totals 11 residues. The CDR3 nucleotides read TGCAGTGCTAGTCCCAGGGCTGGCTACACCTTC. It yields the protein CSASPRAGYTF.

The CDR3 coding sequence is TGTGCCAGCAGTTACGGCCGGGACCTGCAGTATTTT. It yields the protein CASSYGRDLQYF. The J gene is TRBJ2-3, the V gene TRBV6-2 or TRBV6-3; D is possibly TRBD1 or TRBD2 (5 bases each). This CDR3 comprises 12 residues. V lost 2 bases, J lost 11 bases, and 11 bases lay in between. CDR1 and CDR2 from the germline V gene are MNHEY and SVGEGT.

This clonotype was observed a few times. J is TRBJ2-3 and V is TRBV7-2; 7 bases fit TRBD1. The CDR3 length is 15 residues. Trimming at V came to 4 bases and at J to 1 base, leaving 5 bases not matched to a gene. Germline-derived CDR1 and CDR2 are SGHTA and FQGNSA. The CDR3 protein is CASSSKTGRTDTQYF. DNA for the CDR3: TGTGCCAGCAGCTCCAAGACAGGGCGCACAGATACGCAGTATTTT.

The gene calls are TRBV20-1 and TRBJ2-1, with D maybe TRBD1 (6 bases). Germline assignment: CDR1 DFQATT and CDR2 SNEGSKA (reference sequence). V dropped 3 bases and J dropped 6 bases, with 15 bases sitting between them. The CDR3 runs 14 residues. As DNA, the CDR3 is TGCAGTGCTAGTTCCGGCAGGGGCGGCAATGAGCAGTTCTTC. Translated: CSASSGRGGNEQFF.

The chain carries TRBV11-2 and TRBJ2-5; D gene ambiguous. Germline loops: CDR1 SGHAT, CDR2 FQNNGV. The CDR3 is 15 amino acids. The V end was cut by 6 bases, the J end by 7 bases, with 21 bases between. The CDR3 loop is CASSRATRGSATQYF. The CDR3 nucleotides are TGTGCCAGCAGTAGGGCGACCCGCGGTTCCGCGACCCAGTACTTC.

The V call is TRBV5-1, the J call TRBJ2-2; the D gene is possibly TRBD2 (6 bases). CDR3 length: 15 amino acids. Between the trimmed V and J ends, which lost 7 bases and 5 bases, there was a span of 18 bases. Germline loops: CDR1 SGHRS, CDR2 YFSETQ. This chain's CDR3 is CASAMDGRTTGELFF. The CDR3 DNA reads TGCGCCAGCGCCATGGACGGGAGAACAACCGGGGAGCTGTTTTTT.

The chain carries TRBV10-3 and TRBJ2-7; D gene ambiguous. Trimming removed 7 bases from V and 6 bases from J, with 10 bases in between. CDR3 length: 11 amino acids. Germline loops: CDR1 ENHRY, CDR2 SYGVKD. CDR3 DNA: TGTGCCATCATGACGGATTCCGAGCAGTACTTC. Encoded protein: CAIMTDSEQYF.

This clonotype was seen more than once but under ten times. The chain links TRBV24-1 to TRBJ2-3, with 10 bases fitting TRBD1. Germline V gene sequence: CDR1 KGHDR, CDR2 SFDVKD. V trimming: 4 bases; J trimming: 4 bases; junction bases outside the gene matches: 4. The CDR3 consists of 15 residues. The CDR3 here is CATSDQGTGADTQYF. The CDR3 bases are TGTGCCACCAGTGACCAAGGGACAGGGGCAGATACGCAGTATTTT.

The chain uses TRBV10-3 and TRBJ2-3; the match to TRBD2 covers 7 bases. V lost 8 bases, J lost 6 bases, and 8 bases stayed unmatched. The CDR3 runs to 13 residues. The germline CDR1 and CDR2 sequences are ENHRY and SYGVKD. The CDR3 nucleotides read TGTGCCATCCGACTAGCCCAAGAGGATACGCAGTATTTT. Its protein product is CAIRLAQEDTQYF.

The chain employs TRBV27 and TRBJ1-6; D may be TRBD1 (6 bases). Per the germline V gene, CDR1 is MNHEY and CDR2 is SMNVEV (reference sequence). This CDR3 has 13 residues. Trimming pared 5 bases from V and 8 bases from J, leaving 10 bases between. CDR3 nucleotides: TGTGCCAGCAGTGCGGGGGCATATTCACCCCTCCACTTT. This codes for CASSAGAYSPLHF.